This T cell receptor (beta chain) came from a study of T-cell memory formation after mild COVID-19. The CDR3 is made up of 13 amino acids. Germline CDR1 reads SQVTM; CDR2 reads ANQGSEA. Germline trimming cut 7 bases from V and 5 bases from J; bases unmatched to any gene: 8. Findings of the study overall: Pre-infection memory carried some responding clones, suggesting that cross-reactive memory joined. CD4/CD8 balance characterized clones contracting day 15 to 85, and CD4+ skew characterized later expanders. Contracting CD4+ clones sat mainly in CM and EM; CD8+ in EMRA.

This clonotype was recorded a few times. Antigen: not known. TCRdb itself ran the 5' RACE reads through MiXCR, one entry per CDR3 protein. Seen here are roughly 510,000 distinct CDR3 sequences, 15% to 20% observed once, and the top ten hold around 8.1%. This sequence joins TRBV29-1 and TRBJ1-1; 9 bases match TRBD1. This clonotype originated in an adult woman who had mild COVID-19 (a few samples of this study predate the infection). Cell type and time point are not known. The sequenced material came from PBMCs or a T cell subset sorted from them (not recorded which). The CDR3 sequence is CSARQGVETEAFF. In DNA, the CDR3 is TGCAGCGCGCGACAGGGGGTAGAGACTGAAGCTTTCTTT. Full variable domain (missing parts from reference TRBV29-1 and TRBJ1-1): SAVISQKPSRDICQRGTSLTIQCQVDSQVTMMFWYRQQPGQSLTLIATANQGSEATYESGFVIDKFPISRPNLTFSTLTVSNMSPEDSSIYLCSARQGVETEAFFGQGTRLTVV.